This T cell receptor (beta chain) originates from a study of cytomegalovirus exposure and HLA in healthy donors (dated by TCRdb to about 2017). About the investigation overall: In an earlier analysis of some 610 of the donors, approximately 300 Gb of sequence data and approximately 120 million unique TCR beta sequences from roughly 200 million T cells were reported. Of the approximately 400 genotyped donors, around 81% fell in the genetic ancestry cluster associated with self-reported Caucasian donors. The T cell repertoires of some 700 subjects were profiled by immunosequencing and related to cytomegalovirus serostatus. HLA typing included class I and class II loci at four-digit resolution. Donor age, sex, ethnicity and CMV serostatus were collected together with the repertoire data. All discovery cohort repertoires had been generated using a single sequencing platform. An early release that covered 500 to 800 HLA-typed donors contained approximately 320 gigabases of sequencing data and 65 million to 100 million unique TCR sequences. The aim of the study was to test whether cataloging public T cell receptors could identify signatures of past pathogen exposure. To study patterns of TCR occurrence, a later analysis re-analyzed previously published TCR beta repertoires from 550 to 800 donors and added high-resolution HLA genotyping. Because of strong linkage in the cohort, roughly five DR-DQ haplotypes were treated as single units for association and clustering. To decide whether each TCR beta V gene segment behaved as functional or pseudogenic, an earlier analysis of some 600 of the donors relied on high-throughput TCR beta sequencing. To predict cytomegalovirus infection status, the study combined high-throughput TCR immunosequencing, statistical association of individual TCRs with disease status, and machine learning. On average, around 240,000 unique TCR beta nucleotide sequences were sequenced per donor among 350 to 400 genotyped donors of the cohort, with roughly 20% of those sequences being non-productive. A later genetic analysis took genome-wide SNP genotypes for 398 of the 666 donors and used that subset as a discovery cohort. Rather than drawing on any new phenotypic data, the later analysis identified candidate immune exposures from TCR beta sequences and the way those sequences occurred across donors. The number of donors typed differed by locus, with roughly 620-630 for A, B, C, DRB1 and DQB1, about 500 for DQA1, over 600 for DPA1, and 400 to 490 for DPB1. A separate validation cohort of over a hundred different subjects was used in addition to the roughly 700-subject first cohort. General findings and caveats noted by the study authors: Compared with equally common non-associated chains, HLA-associated TCR beta chains in a later analysis were more clonally expanded and had lower generation probabilities. A later genetic analysis associated a missense DCLRE1C variant with V-gene and J-gene trimming of TCR beta chains, and an independent cohort replicated the association. Broadly in line with IMGT annotations, most TCR beta V segments showed up in productive rearrangements about 90% or about 30% of the time in an earlier analysis of 587 of the donors. For the cohort, immune exposure information was limited to CMV serostatus. In a later analysis, the rate of TCR association differed among HLA loci, with DRB1 alleles having the most associated TCRs and HLA-C alleles having the fewest. In a later genetic analysis, fewer N-insertions in productive TCRs were reported among donors in an Asian-associated ancestry cluster than the approximately 630-donor mean. When HLA alleles, especially DR and DQ, strongly co-occurred, attributing TCR associations to individual alleles was difficult. A later analysis associated about 17,000 TCR beta sequences with specific HLA alleles at a false discovery rate of 0.05. In vitro tests confirmed that a few of the cytomegalovirus-associated TCR beta chains recognize cytomegalovirus antigens. In a later analysis, most CMV-associated TCR beta chains were found to appear HLA-restricted, with HLA associations seemingly driven largely by CMV exposure. Correlated functional status among segregating V segments might reflect linkage disequilibrium, but an unknown experimental factor could not be ruled out. A further reported finding was that TCR beta sequences accurately predicted the HLA-A and HLA-B alleles for most subjects in the first cohort. Presence/absence analyses assumed roughly uniform sequencing depth across donors, an assumption that may not hold. The sequencing pipeline was judged likely to have produced a cluster of highly shared sequence variants as a technical artifact. Because some donors lacked HLA typing at each locus, the association tests relied only on the typed subset. Some IMGT-functional V segments, including TRBV6-2 and TRBV6-3, could not be distinguished by the 87-base-pair reads and were therefore excluded. Across donors, most TCR sequences were observed very rarely, whereas some public TCRs were present in many individuals. Only TCR beta chains were sequenced in this cohort, and the absence of alpha or paired-chain data limited detectable features. The authors suggested that the approach could potentially be generalized to other disease states and immunological phenotypes. The classifier was reported to diagnose cytomegalovirus status with high specificity and sensitivity in both the original cohort and the validation cohort. In a later analysis, several top co-occurrence clusters were reported to appear linked to parvovirus B19, influenza, CMV and Epstein-Barr virus. The earlier analysis of 587 of the donors excluded some 16 rarely observed V segments, including chromosome 9 orphons, because counts were too low. A total of roughly 160 TCR beta chains were listed by the study as associated with cytomegalovirus.

This clone was seen more than once but under ten times. The target of this receptor is not known. Base quality data are lacking; no much larger clone is found one base away. In total, roughly 710 healthy bone marrow donors made up the cohort. At the time of sampling, every cohort member was nominally healthy, though immune exposures that went unrecorded were likely present. The donor was CMV seronegative and was included in the group of about 350 seronegative cohort members. Each donor provided a peripheral blood sample, and peripheral blood mononuclear cells were used for TCR beta sequencing. The Qiagen DNeasy Blood Extraction Kit was used to extract genomic DNA from the blood cell samples. Taken from cysteine to phenylalanine, the CDR3 has 15 residues. This entry keeps only the CDR3 DNA: 45 bases, framed from base 1. The germline V gene (reference sequence) yields LNHNV for CDR1 and YYDKDF for CDR2. At the junction V is shortened by 1 base and J by 3 bases, with 13 bases in between.

Library prep was done by the immunoSEQ multiplex PCR assay. A mixture of 60 forward primers for TCR Vbeta segments and 13 reverse primers for TCR Jbeta segments was used in the multiplex PCR. A multiplex PCR assay on genomic DNA amplified the CDR3 region of rearranged TCR beta genes. The amplified TCR beta libraries were sequenced on the Illumina HiSeq System as 87-base-pair reads. The study's own analysis went as follows. In a later analysis, some 80 million unique TCR beta chains were counted across the 690 or so repertoires, and around 10 million of these chains were shared by at least two donors. A nearest-neighbor algorithm error-corrected the raw reads and collapsed the reads into unique sequences, merging closely related sequences to remove PCR and sequencing errors. Alignment of CDR3 sequences to IMGT reference sequences was used to assign V, D and J gene segments. For a sequence to be retained, a match of at least six nucleotides to both a V gene segment and a J gene segment was required. A rearrangement was called productive if the CDR3 had no stop codons and remained in frame with V and J, and every other rearrangement was called non-productive. CDR3 was defined by IMGT convention, running from the second conserved V-encoded cysteine to the conserved J-encoded phenylalanine. Sequences without an unambiguous match to a single V gene segment were excluded from the earlier analysis of about 600 of the donors. In an earlier analysis of some 590 of the donors, V segments were called functional above 56.7% productive rearrangements and were called segregating when the between-donor standard deviation exceeded 5%. A statistical classification framework was built to diagnose cytomegalovirus status from the catalog of TCR beta chain sequences. In a later analysis, TCR nucleotide sequences were compared against IMGT/GENE-DB human TR gene sequences so that V and J genes could be assigned. The TCRdist pipeline was used in a later analysis to assign CDR3 sequences and most-parsimonious VDJ recombination scenarios. In a later analysis, each TCR beta chain was defined by its CDR3 amino acid sequence together with its V-gene family, and reads without a unique V-gene family were excluded. To address suspected cross-contamination and a sequencing artifact, a later analysis removed several hundred highly shared, low-generation-probability nucleotide sequences. For each public chain, a later analysis derived a clonal expansion index from normalized ranks of inferred template counts within each repertoire. A later analysis computed generation probabilities with a VDJ recombination model fitted to out-of-frame rearrangements, and checked the results against IGoR. In a later analysis, TCR-TCR, TCR-HLA and TCR-CMV co-occurrence was scored with hypergeometric tests, and a repertoire-size bias correction was applied to TCR pairs. False discovery rates were estimated in a later analysis by permuting HLA or CMV assignments 20 times. In a later analysis, co-occurring TCRs were grouped using DBSCAN, with TCRdist sequence similarity added in when clustering inside HLA-allele-positive subsets. Repertoires with fewer than 30,000 or more than 120,000 public chains, plus five repertoires with anomalous nucleotide sharing, were excluded from co-occurrence clustering. The table comes from immuneACCESS by way of TCRdb, which keeps in-frame sequences with V and J called. Part of the clones is missing from these tables; in studies checked, under half for an unresolved V gene and the rest for unknown reasons. The D gene and trimming were derived from the DNA, and the V and J assignments and clone size from that table. The sample yields about 190,000 clones; about 84% were counted once. The ten largest account for over 3.5% of the sample.

The sequence is built from TRBV15 and TRBJ2-7; matching of 6 bases hints at TRBD2 as the D gene. Sequencing used PBMCs. The TCR originated in a man in his fifties in good health and CMV-seronegative. Here the CDR3 is given as CATSRGEEGGYEQYF. The sequenced DNA: TGTGCCACCAGCAGAGGGGAAGAGGGAGGCTACGAGCAGTACTTC.